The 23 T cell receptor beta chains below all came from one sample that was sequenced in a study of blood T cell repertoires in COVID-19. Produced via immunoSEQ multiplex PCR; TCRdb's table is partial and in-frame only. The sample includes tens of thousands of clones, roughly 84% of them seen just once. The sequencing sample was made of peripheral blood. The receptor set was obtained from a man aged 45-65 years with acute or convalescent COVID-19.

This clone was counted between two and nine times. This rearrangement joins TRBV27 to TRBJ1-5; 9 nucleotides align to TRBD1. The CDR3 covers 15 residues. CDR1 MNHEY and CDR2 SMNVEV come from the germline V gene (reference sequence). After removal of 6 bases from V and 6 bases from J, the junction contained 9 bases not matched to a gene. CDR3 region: CASSPGQGPSQPQHF. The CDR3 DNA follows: TGTGCCAGCAGCCCGGGACAGGGTCCCTCTCAGCCCCAGCATTTT.

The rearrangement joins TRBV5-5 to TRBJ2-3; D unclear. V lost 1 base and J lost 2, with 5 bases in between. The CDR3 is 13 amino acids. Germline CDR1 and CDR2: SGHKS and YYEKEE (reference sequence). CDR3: CASSLFYTDTQYF. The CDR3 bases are TGTGCCAGCAGCTTGTTCTACACAGATACGCAGTATTTT. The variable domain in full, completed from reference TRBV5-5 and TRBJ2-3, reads DAGVTQSPTHLIKTRGQQVTLRCSPISGHKSVSWYQQVLGQGPQFIFQYYEKEERGRGNFPDRFSARQFPNYSSELNVNALLLGDSALYLCASSLFYTDTQYFGPGTRLTVL.

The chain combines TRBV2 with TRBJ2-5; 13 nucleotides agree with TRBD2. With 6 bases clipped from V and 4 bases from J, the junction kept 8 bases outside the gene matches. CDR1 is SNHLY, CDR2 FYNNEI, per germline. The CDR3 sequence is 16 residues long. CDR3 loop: CASSARLAGGGETQYF. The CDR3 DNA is TGTGCCAGCAGCGCCAGACTAGCGGGGGGAGGAGAGACCCAGTACTTC.

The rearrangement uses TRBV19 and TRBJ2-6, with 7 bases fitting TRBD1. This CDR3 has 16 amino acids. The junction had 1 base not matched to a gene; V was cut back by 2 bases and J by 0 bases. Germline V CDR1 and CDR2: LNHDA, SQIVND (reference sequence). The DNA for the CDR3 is TGTGCCAGTAGTATAAGGGGGCGCTCTGGGGCCAACGTCCTGACTTTC. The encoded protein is CASSIRGRSGANVLTF.

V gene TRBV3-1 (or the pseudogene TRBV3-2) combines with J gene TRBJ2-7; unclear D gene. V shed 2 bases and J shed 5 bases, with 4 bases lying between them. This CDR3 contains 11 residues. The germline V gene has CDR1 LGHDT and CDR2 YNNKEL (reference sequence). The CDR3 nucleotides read TGTGCCAGCAGCCAAACTGACGAGCAGTACTTC. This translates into CASSQTDEQYF.

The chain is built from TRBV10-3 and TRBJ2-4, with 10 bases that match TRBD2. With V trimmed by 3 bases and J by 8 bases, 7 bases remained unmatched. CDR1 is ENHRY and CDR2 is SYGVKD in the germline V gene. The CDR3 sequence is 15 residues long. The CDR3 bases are TGTGCCATCAGTGACGGACTAGCGGCGGGGGACATTCAGTACTTC. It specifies CAISDGLAAGDIQYF.

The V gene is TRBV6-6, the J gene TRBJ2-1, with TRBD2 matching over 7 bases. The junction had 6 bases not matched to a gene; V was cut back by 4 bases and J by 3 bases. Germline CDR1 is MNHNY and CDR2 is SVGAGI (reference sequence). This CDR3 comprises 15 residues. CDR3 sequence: CASSSPGLSYNEQFF. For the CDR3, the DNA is TGTGCCAGCAGTTCGCCGGGACTAAGCTACAATGAGCAGTTCTTC.

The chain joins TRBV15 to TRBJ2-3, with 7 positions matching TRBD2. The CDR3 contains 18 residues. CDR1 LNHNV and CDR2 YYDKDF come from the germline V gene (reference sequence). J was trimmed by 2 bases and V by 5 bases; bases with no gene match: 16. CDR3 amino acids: CATSQENRIAGLTDTQYF. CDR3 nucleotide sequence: TGTGCCACCAGCCAAGAGAACAGGATAGCGGGTCTCACAGATACGCAGTATTTT. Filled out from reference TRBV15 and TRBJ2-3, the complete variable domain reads DAMVIQNPRYQVTQFGKPVTLSCSQTLNHNVMYWYQQKSSQAPKLLFHYYDKDFNNEADTPDNFQSRRPNTSFCFLDIRSPGLGDTAMYLCATSQENRIAGLTDTQYFGPGTRLTVL.

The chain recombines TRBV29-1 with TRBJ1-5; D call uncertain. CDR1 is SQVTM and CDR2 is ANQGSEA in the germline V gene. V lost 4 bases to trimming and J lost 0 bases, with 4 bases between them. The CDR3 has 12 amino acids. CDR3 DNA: TGCAGCGTTGCCTTTAGCAATCAGCCCCAGCATTTT. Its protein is CSVAFSNQPQHF.

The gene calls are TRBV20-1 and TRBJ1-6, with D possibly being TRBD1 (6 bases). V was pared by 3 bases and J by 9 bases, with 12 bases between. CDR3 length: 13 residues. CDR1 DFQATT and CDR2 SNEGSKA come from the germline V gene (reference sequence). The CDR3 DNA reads TGCAGTGCTAGTCAGGGGATCGGTTCACCCCTCCACTTT. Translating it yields CSASQGIGSPLHF.

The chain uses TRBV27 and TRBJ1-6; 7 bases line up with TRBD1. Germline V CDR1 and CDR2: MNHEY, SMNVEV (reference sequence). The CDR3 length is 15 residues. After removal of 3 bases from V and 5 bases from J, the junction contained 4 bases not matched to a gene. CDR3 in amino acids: CASSLGTENNSPLHF. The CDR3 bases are TGTGCCAGCAGTTTGGGGACAGAAAATAATTCACCCCTCCACTTT.

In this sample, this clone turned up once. DNA of the CDR3: TGTGCCAGCAGTGACGAGAAACCGGGACAGGGTTCCGATAGCAATCAGCCCCAGCATTTT. It is translated as CASSDEKPGQGSDSNQPQHF. V is TRBV6-4 and J is TRBJ1-5; 9 positions agree with TRBD1. The CDR3 is made up of 20 amino acids. V lost 2 bases and J lost 0; bases outside the gene matches: 14. Germline loops: CDR1 MRHNA, CDR2 SNTAGT.

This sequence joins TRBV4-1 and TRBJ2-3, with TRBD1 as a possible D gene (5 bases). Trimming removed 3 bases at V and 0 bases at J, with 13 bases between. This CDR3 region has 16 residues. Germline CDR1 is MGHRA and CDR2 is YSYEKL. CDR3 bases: TGCGCCAGCAGCCAGGTTACAGGACCTAGCACAGATACGCAGTATTTT. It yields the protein CASSQVTGPSTDTQYF.

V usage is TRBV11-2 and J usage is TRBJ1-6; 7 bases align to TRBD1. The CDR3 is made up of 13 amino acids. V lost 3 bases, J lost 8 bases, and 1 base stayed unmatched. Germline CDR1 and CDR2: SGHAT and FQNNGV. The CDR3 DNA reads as TGTGCCAGCAGCTTTACAGGGGATTCACCCCTCCACTTT. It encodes CASSFTGDSPLHF.

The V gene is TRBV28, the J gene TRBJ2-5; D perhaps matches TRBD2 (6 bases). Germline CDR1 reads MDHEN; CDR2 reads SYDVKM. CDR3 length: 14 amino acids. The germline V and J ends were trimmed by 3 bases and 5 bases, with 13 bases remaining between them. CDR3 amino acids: CASSFIRGIETQYF. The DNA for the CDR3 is TGTGCCAGCAGTTTTATTCGCGGGATTGAGACCCAGTACTTC.

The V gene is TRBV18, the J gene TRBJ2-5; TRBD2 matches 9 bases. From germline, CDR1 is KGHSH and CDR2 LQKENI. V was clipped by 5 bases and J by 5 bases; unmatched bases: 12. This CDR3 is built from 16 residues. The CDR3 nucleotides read TGTGCCAGCTCATTCACCGTAGGCCTAGCGGGGGAGACCCAGTACTTC. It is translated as CASSFTVGLAGETQYF.

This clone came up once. The CDR3 coding sequence is TGTGCCAGCAGCCGCCTCGTGGCCGATCAGCCCCAGCATTTT. Amino acids: CASSRLVADQPQHF. The chain combines TRBV28 with TRBJ1-5, with unresolved D. V lost 6 bases, J lost 5 bases, and 14 bases lay in between. CDR3 length: 14 amino acids. Germline CDR1 and CDR2: MDHEN and SYDVKM. Combining the CDR3 with reference TRBV28 and TRBJ1-5 gives the whole variable domain DVKVTQSSRYLVKRTGEKVFLECVQDMDHENMFWYRQDPGLGLRLIYFSYDVKMKEKGDIPEGYSVSREKKERFSLILESASTNQTSMYLCASSRLVADQPQHFGDGTRLSIL.

The CDR3: CATSTGGETQYF. The CDR3 region has the DNA TGTGCCACCAGTACCGGGGGGGAGACCCAGTACTTC. The J gene is TRBJ2-5, the V gene TRBV24-1; 7 bases match TRBD2. Trimming took 6 bases from V and 5 from J; bases not matched to a gene: 2. Per the germline V gene, CDR1 is KGHDR and CDR2 is SFDVKD. This CDR3 spans 12 amino acids.

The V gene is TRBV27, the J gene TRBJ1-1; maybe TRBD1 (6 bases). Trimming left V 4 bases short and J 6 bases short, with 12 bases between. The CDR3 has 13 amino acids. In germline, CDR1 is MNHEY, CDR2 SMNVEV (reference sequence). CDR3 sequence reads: CASSWRGGAEAFF. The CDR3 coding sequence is TGTGCCAGCAGTTGGCGGGGGGGCGCTGAAGCTTTCTTT.

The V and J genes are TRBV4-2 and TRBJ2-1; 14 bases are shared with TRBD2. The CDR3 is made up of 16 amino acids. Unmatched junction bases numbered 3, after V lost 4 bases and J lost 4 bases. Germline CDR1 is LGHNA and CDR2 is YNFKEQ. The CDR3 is CASSPGTSGSYNEQFF. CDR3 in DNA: TGTGCCAGCAGCCCAGGGACTAGCGGGAGTTACAATGAGCAGTTCTTC.

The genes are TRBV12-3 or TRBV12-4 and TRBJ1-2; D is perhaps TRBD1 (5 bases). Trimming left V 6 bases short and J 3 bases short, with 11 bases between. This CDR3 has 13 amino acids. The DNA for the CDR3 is TGTGCCAGCAGCTATGACAGACACTATGGCTACACCTTC. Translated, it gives CASSYDRHYGYTF.

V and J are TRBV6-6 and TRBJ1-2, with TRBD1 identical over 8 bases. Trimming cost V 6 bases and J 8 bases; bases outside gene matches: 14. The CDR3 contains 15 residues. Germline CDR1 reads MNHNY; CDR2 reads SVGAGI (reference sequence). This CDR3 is CASSQTPDRVHGYTF. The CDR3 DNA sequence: TGTGCCAGCAGCCAAACCCCGGACAGGGTGCACGGCTACACCTTC.

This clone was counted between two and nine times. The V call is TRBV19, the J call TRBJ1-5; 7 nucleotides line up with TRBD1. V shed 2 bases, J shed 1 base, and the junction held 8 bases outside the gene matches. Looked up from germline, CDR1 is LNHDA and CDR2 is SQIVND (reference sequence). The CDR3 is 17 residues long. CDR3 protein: CASSIIGGTDSNQPQHF. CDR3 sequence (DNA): TGTGCCAGTAGTATAATAGGGGGGACAGACAGCAATCAGCCCCAGCATTTT.